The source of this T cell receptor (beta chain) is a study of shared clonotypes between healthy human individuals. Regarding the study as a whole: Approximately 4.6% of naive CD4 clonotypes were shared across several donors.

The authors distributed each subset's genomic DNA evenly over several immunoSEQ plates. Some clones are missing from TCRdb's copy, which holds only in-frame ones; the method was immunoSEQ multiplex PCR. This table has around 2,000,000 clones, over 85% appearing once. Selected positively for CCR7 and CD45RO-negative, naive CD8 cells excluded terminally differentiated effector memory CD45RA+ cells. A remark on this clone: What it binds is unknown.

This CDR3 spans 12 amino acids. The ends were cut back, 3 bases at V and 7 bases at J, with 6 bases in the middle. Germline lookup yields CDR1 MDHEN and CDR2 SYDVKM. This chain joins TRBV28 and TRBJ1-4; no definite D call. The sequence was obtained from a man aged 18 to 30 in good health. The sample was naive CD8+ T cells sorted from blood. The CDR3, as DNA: TGTGCCAGCAGTTTCCGATTTGAAAAACTGTTTTTT. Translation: CASSFRFEKLFF.